The 4 T cell receptor beta chains below come from one sample, sequenced in a study of metastatic and nonmetastatic thyroid tumors. No patient had received any treatment before thyroid surgery. From the PCR reads, TCRdb re-called clones with MiXCR. The data show around 15,000 clones, about 27% seen once. Sequencing used blood. These receptors were collected from a female donor with papillary thyroid cancer or a benign thyroid nodule (not recorded which). Some clones in this sample may be carry-over from other donors' samples.

Relative to its sample, this clone is medium-sized. The CDR3: CSASPGEGGRYEQYF. As DNA, the CDR3 is TGCAGTGCTAGCCCCGGGGAGGGGGGGAGGTACGAGCAGTACTTC. The V and J genes are TRBV20-1 and TRBJ2-7, with D perhaps matching TRBD2 (7 bases). The V and J ends lost 3 bases and 4 bases respectively, with 19 bases between them. The CDR3 runs to 15 residues. The germline CDR1 and CDR2 sequences are DFQATT and SNEGSKA (reference sequence).

This clone is medium-sized by share. This chain joins TRBV10-3 and TRBJ1-6; TRBD1 aligns across 7 bases. Germline V gene lookup returns CDR1 ENHRY and CDR2 SYGVKD. Trimming cost V 3 bases and J 10 bases; bases outside gene matches: 6. The CDR3 contains 14 residues. CDR3 DNA: TGTGCCATCAGTGAAGGGGACAGACCCTCACCCCTCCACTTT. It yields the protein CAISEGDRPSPLHF.

By sample share, this clone is medium-sized. V is TRBV2 and J is TRBJ2-3; 7 bases are shared with TRBD1. In germline, CDR1 is SNHLY, CDR2 FYNNEI. The J segment lost 2 bases and the V segment lost 5 bases, leaving 7 bases of the junction unmatched. This CDR3 contains 15 residues. The CDR3 DNA follows: TGTGCCAGCAGTTATGGGACAGCTTCCACAGATACGCAGTATTTT. Protein sequence: CASSYGTASTDTQYF.

Judged by abundance, this clone is medium-sized. This chain links TRBV12-3 or TRBV12-4 with TRBJ1-1; D gene ambiguous. The CDR3 is 13 amino acids. The V gene lost 2 bases and the J gene lost 6 bases, with 10 bases spanning the gap. The DNA of the CDR3 is TGTGCCAGCAGTTTAAGTTATTCCTCTGAAGCTTTCTTT. Translating it yields CASSLSYSSEAFF.